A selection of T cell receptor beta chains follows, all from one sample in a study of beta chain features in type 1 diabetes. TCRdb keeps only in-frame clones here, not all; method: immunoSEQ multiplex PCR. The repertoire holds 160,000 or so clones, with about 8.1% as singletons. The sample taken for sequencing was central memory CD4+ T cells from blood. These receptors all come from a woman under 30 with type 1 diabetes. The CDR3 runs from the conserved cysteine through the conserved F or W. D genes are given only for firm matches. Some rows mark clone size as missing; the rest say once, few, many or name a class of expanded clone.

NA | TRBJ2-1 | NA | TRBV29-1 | CSVGQTASSYNEQFF | TGCAGCGTTGGCCAGACAGCGAGCTCCTACAATGAGCAGTTCTTC
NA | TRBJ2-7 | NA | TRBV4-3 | CASSQDYRAGTYEQYF | TGCGCCAGCAGCCAAGACTACAGGGCTGGGACCTACGAGCAGTACTTC
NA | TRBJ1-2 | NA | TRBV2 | CASSEGPLIGNGYTF | TGTGCCAGCAGTGAGGGCCCTTTGATAGGAAATGGCTACACCTTC
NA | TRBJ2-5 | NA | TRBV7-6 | CASSSRETQYF | TGTGCCAGCAGCTCCCGGGAGACCCAGTACTTC
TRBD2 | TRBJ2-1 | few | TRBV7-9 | CASVVSAGNNEQFF | TGTGCCAGCGTCGTTTCAGCGGGGAACAATGAGCAGTTCTTC
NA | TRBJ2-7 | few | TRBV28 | CASLGADQGITQYF | TGTGCCAGTCTAGGAGCGGACCAAGGAATAACGCAGTACTTC
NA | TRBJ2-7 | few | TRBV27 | CASSSEQGNGNEQYF | TGTGCCAGCAGTTCCGAACAGGGAAACGGGAACGAGCAGTACTTC
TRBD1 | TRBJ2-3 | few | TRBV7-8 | CASSSRDRGGTQYF | TGTGCCAGCAGCTCCCGGGACAGGGGGGGTACGCAGTATTTT
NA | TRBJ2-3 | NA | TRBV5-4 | CASSGSAAATDTQYF | TGTGCCAGCAGCGGCTCGGCAGCGGCCACAGATACGCAGTATTTT
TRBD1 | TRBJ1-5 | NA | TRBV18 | CASSPPSGGDQPQHF | TGTGCCAGCTCACCACCCTCAGGGGGTGATCAGCCCCAGCATTTT
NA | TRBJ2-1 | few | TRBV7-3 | CASSLRGTGGEQFF | TGTGCCAGCAGCCTCAGAGGGACCGGGGGTGAGCAGTTCTTC
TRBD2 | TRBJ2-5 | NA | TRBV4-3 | CASSPTSGGAETQYF | TGCGCCAGCAGCCCGACTAGCGGGGGGGCTGAGACCCAGTACTTC
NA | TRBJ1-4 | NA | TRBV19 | CASSFNRDEKLFF | TGTGCCAGTAGTTTCAACAGGGATGAAAAACTGTTTTTT
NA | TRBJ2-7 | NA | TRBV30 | CAWSKQYEQYF | TGTGCCTGGAGTAAACAATACGAGCAGTACTTC
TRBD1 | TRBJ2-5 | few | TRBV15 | CATSRDRGRETQYF | TGTGCCACCAGCAGAGACAGGGGGCGAGAGACCCAGTACTTC
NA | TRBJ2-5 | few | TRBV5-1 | CASSVAKAQETQYF | TGCGCCAGCAGCGTAGCTAAAGCGCAAGAGACCCAGTACTTC
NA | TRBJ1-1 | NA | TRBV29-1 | CSVRTGTEAFF | TGCAGCGTAAGAACAGGGACCGAAGCTTTCTTT
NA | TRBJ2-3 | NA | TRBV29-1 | CSVAFPGDTQYF | TGCAGCGTTGCTTTTCCCGGGGATACGCAGTATTTT
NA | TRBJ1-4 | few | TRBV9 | CASSPRRDSEKLFF | TGTGCCAGCAGCCCCCGCCGGGATTCTGAAAAACTGTTTTTT
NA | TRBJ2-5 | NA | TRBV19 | CASRISGQETQYF | TGTGCCAGTAGGATCAGCGGGCAAGAGACCCAGTACTTC
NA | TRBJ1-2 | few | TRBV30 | CAWSPPIGRKGYTF | TGTGCCTGGAGTCCACCCATCGGGAGAAAGGGCTACACCTTC
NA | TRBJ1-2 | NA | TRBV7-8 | CASSLSGTPYGYTF | TGTGCCAGCAGCCTCTCCGGGACACCTTATGGCTACACCTTC
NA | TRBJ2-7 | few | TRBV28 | CASSLRYEQYF | TGTGCCAGCAGTTTACGGTACGAGCAGTACTTC
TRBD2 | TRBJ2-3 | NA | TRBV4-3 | CASSHTPYSLAGGQDTQYF | TGCGCCAGCAGCCACACCCCCTACTCTCTAGCGGGAGGGCAAGATACGCAGTATTTT
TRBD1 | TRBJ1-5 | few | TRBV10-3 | CAISDSQGGQPQHF | TGTGCCATCAGTGATTCCCAGGGGGGTCAGCCCCAGCATTTT
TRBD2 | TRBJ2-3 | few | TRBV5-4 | CASSWTSGSGDTQYF | TGTGCCAGCAGCTGGACTAGCGGGAGCGGAGATACGCAGTATTTT
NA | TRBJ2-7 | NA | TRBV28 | CGTRREGHEQYF | TGTGGGACCCGGAGGGAAGGGCACGAGCAGTACTTC
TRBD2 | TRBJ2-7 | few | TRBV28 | CAIKSGTSDYEQYF | TGTGCCATCAAATCCGGGACTAGCGACTACGAGCAGTACTTC
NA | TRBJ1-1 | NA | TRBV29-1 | CSVAGSGAFF | TGCAGCGTCGCAGGGTCTGGGGCTTTCTTT
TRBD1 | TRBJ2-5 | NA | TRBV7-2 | CASSSQGVRQETQYF | TGTGCCAGCAGCTCCCAGGGGGTTCGCCAAGAGACCCAGTACTTC
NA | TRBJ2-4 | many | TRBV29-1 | CSGYGGNIQYF | TGCAGCGGGTACGGGGGAAACATTCAGTACTTC
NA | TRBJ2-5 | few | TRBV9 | CASSAHGSQETQYF | TGTGCCAGCAGCGCCCACGGGTCCCAAGAGACCCAGTACTTC